This entry describes one T cell receptor beta chain. Relative to the germline gene, one junction end is altered; a read error may explain this. The PCR had 60 Vbeta and 13 Jbeta primers. Sequencing used immunoSEQ multiplex PCR; TCRdb keeps in-frame clones, though not all of them. The table records some 150,000 clones, roughly three quarters of them present only once. The record originates from a study of cytomegalovirus exposure and HLA in healthy donors. Germline assignment: CDR1 LNHDA and CDR2 SQIVND (reference sequence). CDR3 length: 13 residues. The sample consisted of PBMCs. The sequence derives from a woman in her forties or fifties in good health and CMV-seronegative. The chain joins TRBV19 to TRBJ1-1; D not certain. In nucleotides, the CDR3 is TGTGCAAGTACTCCGGGTATGAACACTGAAGCTTTCTTT. Encoded protein: CASTPGMNTEAFF.